The 25 T cell receptor beta chains given below trace back to one sample, sequenced in a study of technical replicates of blood from a few donors. Sequencing used immunoSEQ multiplex PCR; TCRdb keeps in-frame clones, though not all of them. This table has tens of thousands of clones, about 95% appearing once. Specimen: PBMCs. These receptors originate from a human donor in good health. Some clones in this sample may be carry-over from other donors' samples.

The V call is TRBV7-6, the J call TRBJ1-2; 8 positions match TRBD1. There are 15 residues in the CDR3. Germline CDR1 and CDR2: SGHVS and FNYEAQ. J lost 4 bases, V lost 5 bases, and 9 bases had no gene match. The CDR3 region is CASSPNRGSGYGYTF. The CDR3 coding sequence is TGTGCCAGCAGCCCAAACAGGGGGTCGGGCTATGGCTACACCTTC.

The CDR3 DNA reads as TGTGCCAGCCGGGGGCTAGCGGGAAAAGAGTTCTTC. This translates into CASRGLAGKEFF. This chain links TRBV7-9 with TRBJ2-1, with TRBD2 identical over 9 bases. There are 12 residues in the CDR3. The germline V gene encodes CDR1 SEHNR and CDR2 FQNEAQ (reference sequence). With 8 bases clipped from V and 14 bases from J, the junction kept 10 bases outside the gene matches.

The V call is TRBV7-9, the J call TRBJ1-1; D ambiguous. Trimming removed 4 bases at V and 1 base at J, with 19 bases between. This CDR3 contains 17 residues. In germline, CDR1 is SEHNR, CDR2 FQNEAQ (reference sequence). The CDR3 region is CASSYLKSVEGNTEAFF. CDR3 bases: TGTGCCAGCAGCTACTTAAAATCCGTGGAGGGGAACACTGAAGCTTTCTTT. The full variable domain, its missing parts supplied by reference TRBV7-9 and TRBJ1-1, is DTGVSQNPRHKITKRGQNVTFRCDPISEHNRLYWYRQTLGQGPEFLTYFQNEAQLEKSRLLSDRFSAERPKGSFSTLEIQRTEQGDSAMYLCASSYLKSVEGNTEAFFGQGTRLTVV.

The chain couples TRBV4-3 to TRBJ2-5; TRBD2 agrees at 12 bases. This CDR3 region has 16 residues. J gave up 3 bases and V 4 bases, and 6 bases lay outside the gene matches. Germline assignment: CDR1 LGHNA and CDR2 YSLEER. The DNA for the CDR3 is TGCGCCAGCAGCCGAAGACTAGCGGGAGTTGAAGAGACCCAGTACTTC. Translating it yields CASSRRLAGVEETQYF.

The chain employs TRBV5-1 and TRBJ2-3, with D hard to call. This CDR3 has 14 amino acids. Germline V gene data show CDR1 as SGHRS and CDR2 as YFSETQ. Trimming left V 4 bases short and J 0 bases short, with 9 bases between. The CDR3 sequence: CASSASTSTDTQYF. The CDR3 DNA reads TGCGCCAGCAGCGCGAGTACTAGCACAGATACGCAGTATTTT.

The chain links TRBV29-1 to TRBJ2-5, with TRBD1 matching 7 bases. The CDR3 length is 13 residues. V lost 6 bases to trimming and J lost 4 bases; unmatched junction nucleotides: 8. Germline CDR1 reads SQVTM; CDR2 reads ANQGSEA. As DNA, the CDR3 is TGCAGCGTCCGGAAGGGGGCGGGAGAGACCCAGTACTTC. This encodes CSVRKGAGETQYF.

This chain links TRBV9 with TRBJ2-3, with 7 nucleotides matching TRBD2. The length of the CDR3 is 14 residues. Trimming took 3 bases from V and 2 from J; bases not matched to a gene: 3. The germline V gene encodes CDR1 SGDLS and CDR2 YYNGEE. Here the CDR3 DNA reads TGTGCCAGCAGCGAACTAGCGCTCACAGATACGCAGTATTTT. Translated: CASSELALTDTQYF.

This sequence joins TRBV27 and TRBJ1-1; TRBD1 agrees at 7 bases. Germline loops: CDR1 MNHEY, CDR2 SMNVEV (reference sequence). The CDR3 is made up of 13 amino acids. With V trimmed by 5 bases and J by 8 bases, 8 bases remained unmatched. The CDR3 spells CASSPIWDREAFF. DNA of the CDR3: TGTGCCAGCAGTCCCATTTGGGACAGAGAAGCTTTCTTT.

The rearrangement links TRBV5-4 to TRBJ1-6, with TRBD1 matching 10 bases. The germline CDR1 and CDR2 sequences are SGHNT and YYREEE (reference sequence). This CDR3 spans 14 amino acids. J lost 9 bases, V lost 4 bases, and 4 bases had no gene match. For the CDR3, the DNA is TGTGCCAGCAGCGGAAGGGACAGGGGTTCACCCCTCCACTTT. This encodes CASSGRDRGSPLHF.

The chain employs TRBV5-1 and TRBJ2-7, with 9 bases matching TRBD2. The CDR3 loop spans 16 amino acids. Looked up from germline, CDR1 is SGHRS and CDR2 is YFSETQ. The V segment lost 0 bases and the J segment 5 bases; nucleotides outside the gene matches: 9. CDR3 sequence reads: CASSLGGRAGVDEQYF. The CDR3 DNA reads as TGCGCCAGCAGCTTGGGCGGGAGGGCCGGAGTAGACGAGCAGTACTTC. The variable domain in full, with the rest retrieved from reference TRBV5-1 and TRBJ2-7, is KAGVTQTPRYLIKTRGQQVTLSCSPISGHRSVSWYQQTPGQGLQFLFEYFSETQRNKGNFPGRFSGRQFSNSRSEMNVSTLELGDSALYLCASSLGGRAGVDEQYFGPGTRLTVT.

The chain is built from TRBV9 and TRBJ1-1; 11 nucleotides align to TRBD1. This CDR3 is built from 14 residues. Trimming at V came to 4 bases and at J to 6 bases, leaving 5 bases not matched to a gene. Germline loops: CDR1 SGDLS, CDR2 YYNGEE. CDR3 DNA sequence: TGTGCCAGCAGCATAGCGGGACAGGGGGCTGAAGCTTTCTTT. Translating gives CASSIAGQGAEAFF.

CDR3 sequence (DNA): TGTGCCAGCAGTTACAGGGGTGAATCACCCCTCCACTTT. Residues: CASSYRGESPLHF. The rearrangement links TRBV6-5 to TRBJ1-6; D perhaps matches TRBD1 (5 bases). Trimming cost V 2 bases and J 10 bases, with 9 bases left between them. Germline V gives CDR1 MNHEY, CDR2 SVGAGI. This CDR3 is 13 amino acids long.

This clone was seen just once. The rearrangement uses TRBV6-1 and TRBJ2-7, with D unresolved. Trimming stripped 3 bases from V and 6 bases from J, with 6 bases between. The V gene's germline CDR1 is MNHNS and CDR2 SASEGT. This CDR3 contains 11 residues. CDR3 sequence (DNA): TGTGCCAGCAGTGATGGGCCCGAGCAGTACTTC. This sequence encodes CASSDGPEQYF.

The V and J genes are TRBV4-1 and TRBJ2-7, with 7 bases identical to TRBD2. V trimming: 1 base; J trimming: 0 bases; junction bases outside the gene matches: 6. The germline CDR1 and CDR2 sequences are MGHRA and YSYEKL. The CDR3 totals 16 residues. CDR3 region: CASSQGGGRNSYEQYF. In nucleotides, the CDR3 is TGCGCCAGCAGCCAAGGCGGGGGAAGAAACTCCTACGAGCAGTACTTC.

The chain has TRBV7-2 and TRBJ2-7, with D maybe TRBD2 (7 bases). Germline V gene sequence: CDR1 SGHTA, CDR2 FQGNSA. The CDR3 sequence is 15 residues long. V was cut by 5 bases and J by 4 bases, with 18 bases left in between. The CDR3 DNA follows: TGTGCCAGCAGCGCTGCTGGGGGGGCTCAATACGAGCAGTACTTC. Translating it yields CASSAAGGAQYEQYF.

The chain employs TRBV5-6 and TRBJ2-1; the D gene is possibly TRBD2 (7 bases). Germline V gives CDR1 SGHDT, CDR2 YYEEEE. V was cut by 2 bases and J by 4 bases, with 25 bases left in between. This CDR3 is built from 19 residues. CDR3 protein: CASSLKGEGSSGSYNEQFF. The CDR3 region has the DNA TGTGCCAGCAGCTTAAAGGGGGAAGGGTCTAGCGGCTCGTACAATGAGCAGTTCTTC.

This chain uses TRBV6-5 with TRBJ1-2; D call uncertain. CDR1 and CDR2 (germline): MNHEY, SVGAGI. The CDR3 covers 13 residues. V lost 2 bases and J 7 bases, leaving 11 bases between the germline ends. Written as DNA, the CDR3 is TGTGCCAGCAGTTACGGACTGAGTATTGGCTACACCTTC. Encoded protein: CASSYGLSIGYTF.

The CDR3 loop reads CASKLWREGLNEQFF. CDR3 sequence (DNA): TGTGCCAGCAAGCTTTGGCGGGAGGGCCTCAATGAGCAGTTCTTC. The chain employs TRBV6-1 and TRBJ2-1, with TRBD2 matching over 9 bases. The CDR3 is made up of 15 amino acids. Per germline, CDR1 MNHNS and CDR2 SASEGT. V was clipped by 7 bases and J by 6 bases; unmatched bases: 10.

This sequence joins TRBV7-6 and TRBJ1-2, with a tentative D call TRBD1 (5 bases). Germline V gives CDR1 SGHVS, CDR2 FNYEAQ. Trimming removed 5 bases at V and 8 bases at J, with 18 bases between. This CDR3 has 14 amino acids. In DNA form, the CDR3 reads TGTGCCAGCAGCGCTCAGGAGTGGGGGGGAGGCTACACCTTC. Translation gives CASSAQEWGGGYTF.

The rearrangement joins TRBV12-5 to TRBJ2-5; 7 positions match TRBD2. CDR1 is LGHNT, CDR2 FRNRAP, per germline. The V and J ends lost 1 base and 2 bases, in that order; junction bases with no gene match: 1. This CDR3 has 14 residues. CDR3 bases: TGTGCTAGTGGTTTGGGCGGGGGACAAGAGACCCAGTACTTC. The encoded protein is CASGLGGGQETQYF.

The chain links TRBV5-1 to TRBJ2-1; the D gene is possibly TRBD2 (6 bases). This CDR3 has 16 residues. Germline V gives CDR1 SGHRS, CDR2 YFSETQ. V was pared by 7 bases and J by 1 base, with 18 bases between. The CDR3 is CASSQRSGSSYNEQFF. The CDR3 DNA sequence: TGCGCCAGCTCCCAGAGAAGCGGGTCATCCTACAATGAGCAGTTCTTC.

This clone is a singleton in its sample. V usage is TRBV11-2 and J usage is TRBJ2-5; 11 bases are shared with TRBD2. CDR3 size: 15 residues. Germline V gene sequence: CDR1 SGHAT, CDR2 FQNNGV. With 11 bases clipped from V and 0 bases from J, the junction kept 8 bases outside the gene matches. CDR3 residues: CACTGTSGYQETQYF. The CDR3 nucleotides are TGTGCCTGTACCGGGACTAGCGGATACCAAGAGACCCAGTACTTC.

This chain links TRBV19 with TRBJ2-7; possible D gene TRBD2, 6 bases. The CDR3 extends over 13 amino acids. The germline V and J ends were trimmed by 5 bases and 6 bases, with 14 bases remaining between them. The V gene's germline CDR1 is LNHDA and CDR2 SQIVND (reference sequence). CDR3 residues: CASSFDGGAEQYF. For the CDR3, the DNA is TGTGCCAGTAGTTTTGATGGAGGGGCCGAGCAGTACTTC.

The chain links TRBV11-3 to TRBJ2-1; D call uncertain. From germline, CDR1 is SGHNT and CDR2 YENEEA. The CDR3 is 13 residues long. Between the trimmed V and J ends, which lost 0 bases and 7 bases, there was a span of 7 bases. In DNA, the CDR3 is TGTGCCAGCAGCTTAGATTATCGGAATGAGCAGTTCTTC. This gives the protein CASSLDYRNEQFF.

This chain links TRBV19 with TRBJ2-3; 10 positions match TRBD2. The CDR3 consists of 14 residues. J was trimmed by 4 bases and V by 5 bases; bases with no gene match: 3. Germline V lookup: CDR1 LNHDA, CDR2 SQIVND (reference sequence). As DNA, the CDR3 is TGTGCCAGTAGTCAGCGGGGGGGGTCAGATACGCAGTATTTT. This gives the protein CASSQRGGSDTQYF.